The text below deals with one T cell receptor beta chain. What it recognizes is unknown. These data originate in a study of vaccination effects on CD4 cells after COVID-19. Across the study: The vaccine given was either BNT162b2 or mRNA-1273, in two doses. Notes on the study in general: Missing from the study were early post-infection timepoints, and its convalescent patients were few.

Viral peptide pools were used in the ViraFEST assay to expand antigen-specific CD4+ T cells, and sequencing came afterward. Following an approximately 9-day culture, CD4+ T cells were purified. It was on days 3 and 7 that half the medium was replaced with IL-2 medium. Method: immunoSEQ multiplex PCR; TCRdb's copy keeps in-frame clones and lacks some. The sample shows tens of thousands of clones, around 76% of them seen only once. Germline V gives CDR1 SGDLS, CDR2 YYNGEE. V was clipped by 4 bases and J by 7 bases, with 20 bases between them. The CDR3 has 16 amino acids. Here the sequenced sample was CD4+ T cells from PBMCs cultured with HCoV-229E spike peptides, taken before COVID-19 vaccination. This clonotype was sampled from a human donor who received a COVID-19 vaccine. The rearrangement joins TRBV9 to TRBJ1-4; D is possibly TRBD1 (6 bases). The CDR3 sequence is CASSSGKQDSIEKLFF. CDR3 nucleotides: TGTGCCAGCAGCTCCGGGAAACAGGACAGTATTGAAAAACTGTTTTTT.